In its sample, the clone carrying this T cell receptor beta chain was seen many times. Its antigen remains unknown. The iRepertoire nested amplicon-rescue multiplex PCR amplified TCR alpha and beta CDR3s from RNA. One-step reverse transcription and amplification started from about 100-400 ng of tissue mRNA or PBMC total RNA. Each CDR3 protein gets one entry after TCRdb re-called the multiplex PCR reads with MiXCR. Here the sample spans about 89,000 distinct CDR3 sequences, 20% to 25% being singletons. This sample was included in a study of glioma-infiltrating T cells. Trimming pared 7 bases from V and 0 bases from J, leaving 8 bases between. Germline V gene lookup returns CDR1 MNHNS and CDR2 SASEGT. The CDR3 is made up of 13 amino acids. Whole-study findings and limits: Only very few CDR3 sequences appeared in both tissue and blood. Gliomas, especially low-grade, showed above-expected tissue-blood divergence; non-neoplastic patients showed below.

The chain employs TRBV6-1 and TRBJ2-3; D remains unclear. This TCR was recovered from a human donor with low-grade glioma or glioblastoma, undergoing nonglioma brain surgery, or in good health (not recorded which). The sequencing input was glioma tissue, nonneoplastic brain tissue, or PBMCs (not recorded which). The CDR3 sequence: CASNSPSTDTQYF. The CDR3 nucleotides read TGTGCCAGCAATTCCCCTAGCACAGATACGCAGTATTTT.